This paragraph covers one TCR beta chain sequence. Original processing notes: Reference gene primer amplification gave nucleated cell count estimates. Clones were sequenced by immunoSEQ multiplex PCR, and TCRdb holds only the in-frame ones, with some missing. The V and J calls and clone size are taken from that table; D and trimming were inferred from the DNA. The sample shows 95,000 to 150,000 clones, approximately 70% of them seen only once. The data stem from a study of blood T cell repertoires in COVID-19. Study-level information: Sites in the United States, Italy and Spain provided acute and convalescent COVID-19 samples. Sources were T cells, B-cell-depleted T cells, or PBMCs; the material itself was cDNA or gDNA.

The CDR3 contains 12 residues. The V gene lost 4 bases and the J gene lost 7 bases, with 8 bases spanning the gap. Germline V gives CDR1 SGHTA, CDR2 FQGNSA. The sample comprised peripheral blood. The rearrangement joins TRBV7-2 to TRBJ2-1, with D hard to call. This TCR was sampled from a human donor with acute or convalescent COVID-19. The donor label of this sample is uncertain. The DNA of the CDR3 is TGTGCCAGCAGCTCCTATATTAATGAGCAGTTCTTC. Translating it yields CASSSYINEQFF.